A single sample gave rise to the 21 T cell receptor beta chains below, sequenced in a study of cytomegalovirus exposure and HLA in healthy donors. The PCR contained 60 Vbeta and 13 Jbeta primers. Produced via immunoSEQ multiplex PCR; TCRdb's table is partial and in-frame only. The sample records about 160,000 clones, 75% to 90% being singletons. The specimen sequenced was PBMCs. The source is a woman between 18 and 29 years old in good health and CMV-seronegative.

The chain carries TRBV5-1 and TRBJ2-2; D is perhaps TRBD2 (5 bases). Trimming removed 4 bases at V and 5 bases at J, with 6 bases between. The CDR3 consists of 12 residues. Germline loops: CDR1 SGHRS, CDR2 YFSETQ. The CDR3 DNA sequence: TGCGCCAGCAGCCGGGGTACCGGGGAGCTGTTTTTT. Its translation: CASSRGTGELFF.

The CDR3 loop is CASSSYLNYGYTF. Written as DNA, the CDR3 is TGTGCCAGCAGCTCCTACCTTAACTATGGCTACACCTTC. J is TRBJ1-2 and V is TRBV5-5, with no clear D. V shed 3 bases and J shed 1 base, with 7 bases lying between them. The V gene's germline CDR1 is SGHKS and CDR2 YYEKEE (reference sequence). The CDR3 contains 13 residues.

The chain joins TRBV11-2 to TRBJ2-4, with 12 positions matching TRBD1. The CDR3 covers 16 residues. Per the germline V gene, CDR1 is SGHAT and CDR2 is FQNNGV. The V and J ends lost 3 bases and 7 bases, in that order; junction bases with no gene match: 7. CDR3 nucleotide sequence: TGTGCCAGCAGCTTTCCGGGACAGGGGGCCGGGAACATTCAGTACTTC. It encodes CASSFPGQGAGNIQYF.

The rearrangement uses TRBV6-1 and TRBJ1-2, with D possibly being TRBD1 (5 bases). Trimming cost V 1 base and J 6 bases, with 12 bases left between them. CDR1 is MNHNS and CDR2 is SASEGT in the germline V gene. The CDR3 sequence is 14 residues long. Written as DNA, the CDR3 is TGTGCCAGCAGTGAAGGTGCAGGGTATGATGGCTACACCTTC. It codes for CASSEGAGYDGYTF.

CDR3 sequence: CASSPDRRKVNTGELFF. The CDR3 bases are TGTGCCAGCTCTCCCGACAGGAGGAAAGTGAACACCGGGGAGCTGTTTTTT. The V and J genes are TRBV18 and TRBJ2-2, with D perhaps matching TRBD1 (6 bases). The CDR3 loop spans 17 amino acids. The ends were cut back, 6 bases at V and 1 base at J, with 18 bases in the middle. CDR1 and CDR2 (germline): KGHSH, LQKENI.

The CDR3 DNA reads TGTGCCACCAGCTCACGGCGCGGAAACATTCAGTACTTC. Encoded protein: CATSSRRGNIQYF. The rearrangement uses TRBV15 and TRBJ2-4; no clear D gene. The length of the CDR3 is 13 residues. Germline V gene data show CDR1 as LNHNV and CDR2 as YYDKDF (reference sequence). V lost 5 bases and J lost 6, with 11 bases in between.

The chain links TRBV5-1 to TRBJ1-4, with D hard to call. V was cut by 6 bases and J by 5 bases, with 17 bases left in between. The CDR3 is made up of 15 amino acids. The V gene's germline CDR1 is SGHRS and CDR2 YFSETQ. In DNA, the CDR3 is TGCGCCAGCACCACCGGGGTTGCAGAAAATGAAAAACTGTTTTTT. Protein sequence: CASTTGVAENEKLFF.

The gene calls are TRBV25-1 and TRBJ2-5; TRBD2 matches 9 bases. This CDR3 spans 15 amino acids. The germline V gene has CDR1 MGHDK and CDR2 SYGVNS. Germline trimming cut 4 bases from V and 2 bases from J; bases unmatched to any gene: 5. The CDR3 DNA is TGTGCCAGCAGTGCAACGGGACTAGCTCAAGAGACCCAGTACTTC. It specifies CASSATGLAQETQYF.

The chain uses TRBV5-1 and TRBJ1-1; 8 bases are a match to TRBD1. After removal of 4 bases from V and 4 bases from J, the junction contained 6 bases not matched to a gene. Germline loops: CDR1 SGHRS, CDR2 YFSETQ. This CDR3 region has 14 residues. The CDR3: CASSETGVSTEAFF. The CDR3 DNA reads as TGCGCCAGCAGCGAGACAGGGGTGAGCACTGAAGCTTTCTTT.

The genes are TRBV7-9 and TRBJ2-1; D uncertain. CDR1 is SEHNR and CDR2 is FQNEAQ in the germline V gene (reference sequence). The CDR3 contains 12 residues. V lost 5 bases and J lost 8, with 10 bases in between. CDR3: CASSLWSDEQFF. In DNA, the CDR3 is TGTGCCAGCAGCCTCTGGTCGGATGAGCAGTTCTTC.

This clone was counted between two and nine times. The chain employs TRBV7-8 and TRBJ2-7; D is uncertain. Germline-derived CDR1 and CDR2 are SGHVS and FQNEAQ. This CDR3 is 14 amino acids long. V gave up 5 bases and J gave up 0 bases, with 11 bases separating them. The CDR3 coding sequence is TGTGCCAGCAGCCCTTCCGAGATCTCCTACGAGCAGTACTTC. Protein product: CASSPSEISYEQYF.

The CDR3 is CASSGRRGGHPQHF. CDR3 DNA: TGTGCCAGCAGTGGGAGGAGAGGCGGTCATCCCCAGCATTTT. The V and J genes are TRBV6-1 and TRBJ1-5, with D unclear. The germline CDR1 and CDR2 sequences are MNHNS and SASEGT. CDR3 length: 14 amino acids. Trimming left V 4 bases short and J 10 bases short, with 17 bases between.

This clone came up a few times. The rearrangement uses TRBV2 and TRBJ2-1; 14 nucleotides agree with TRBD2. CDR1 is SNHLY and CDR2 is FYNNEI in the germline V gene. With V trimmed by 5 bases and J by 15 bases, 9 bases remained unmatched. This CDR3 is built from 14 residues. CDR3 loop: CASSPTSGGAFGFF. CDR3 coding DNA: TGTGCCAGCAGTCCGACTAGCGGGGGGGCATTCGGGTTCTTC.

This clone was counted a single time. This chain uses TRBV19 with TRBJ2-5; 9 nucleotides agree with TRBD1. The J call is doubtful: the DNA matches TRBJ2-7 better. Germline-derived CDR1 and CDR2 are LNHDA and SQIVND (reference sequence). The CDR3 has 13 amino acids. In DNA, the CDR3 is TGTGCCAGTTCCGCGACAGGGGGCTACGAGCAGTACTTC. It encodes CASSATGGYEQYF.

The chain carries TRBV6-4 and TRBJ2-1, with 9 bases lining up with TRBD1. CDR3 length: 14 amino acids. The germline V gene has CDR1 MRHNA and CDR2 SNTAGT. Losses at the gene ends were 6 bases for V and 6 bases for J; bases not matched to a gene: 6. CDR3 in DNA: TGTGCCAGCAGGCCGGGACAGGGTGTCAATGAGCAGTTCTTC. Translated, it gives CASRPGQGVNEQFF.

The chain is built from TRBV5-8 and TRBJ2-3; 7 positions match TRBD2. V dropped 4 bases and J dropped 12; count of bases not matched to a gene: 11. Per the germline V gene, CDR1 is SGHTS and CDR2 is YDEGEE. The CDR3 is made up of 13 amino acids. The CDR3 DNA reads as TGTGCCAGCAGCCCCTGGGGGGGAAGCGGTCAGTATTTT. This translates into CASSPWGGSGQYF.

Comment on this clone: A read error may produce the germline difference seen at one junction end. The chain joins TRBV7-7 to TRBJ2-5; 13 bases map to TRBD2. Per germline, CDR1 SSHAT and CDR2 FNYEAQ (reference sequence). The length of the CDR3 is 18 residues. CDR3 protein: CASSPGTSGMIGAETQYF. The CDR3 nucleotides read TGTGCTAGCAGCCCAGGGACTAGCGGGATGATTGGAGCAGAGACCCAGTACTTC.

The chain employs TRBV10-2 and TRBJ2-7; D possibly corresponds to TRBD1 (5 bases). V lost 5 bases to trimming and J lost 0 bases, with 8 bases between them. Germline-derived CDR1 and CDR2 are WSHSY and SAAADI. The CDR3 has 13 amino acids. CDR3 nucleotide sequence: TGCGCCAGCAGTAGGGGCACCTCCTACGAGCAGTACTTC. This translates into CASSRGTSYEQYF.

J is TRBJ1-4 and V is TRBV7-2; perhaps TRBD1 as D (5 bases). The V end lost 1 base, the J end lost 7 bases, and 13 bases lay between the germline ends. The CDR3 has 15 residues. CDR1 is SGHTA and CDR2 is FQGNSA in the germline V gene. CDR3 loop: CASSLGGTRSEKLFF. The CDR3 coding sequence is TGTGCCAGCAGCTTAGGCGGGACGCGAAGTGAAAAACTGTTTTTT.

This clone occurred once. The chain has TRBV6-4 and TRBJ2-1; D is perhaps TRBD2 (5 bases). Trimming shortened V by 10 bases and J by 5 bases, and 15 bases separated the two germline ends. The V gene's germline CDR1 is MRHNA and CDR2 SNTAGT. The CDR3 has 13 residues. This CDR3 reads CATSTGTNNEQFF. CDR3 in DNA: TGTGCCACCTCGACGGGAACCAACAATGAGCAGTTCTTC.

V usage is TRBV7-6 and J usage is TRBJ2-7; 9 bases line up with TRBD1. Germline trimming cut 7 bases from V and 6 bases from J; bases unmatched to any gene: 13. CDR1 and CDR2 from the germline V gene are SGHVS and FNYEAQ. The CDR3 consists of 15 residues. CDR3 in amino acids: CASTPIGTGSVEQYF. CDR3 nucleotide sequence: TGTGCCAGCACCCCGATTGGGACAGGGTCTGTCGAGCAGTACTTC.